One and the same sample provided the 8 T cell receptor beta chains below, sequenced in a study of OX40 agonist ivuxolimab in advanced cancers. Assay: immunoSEQ multiplex PCR; the TCRdb copy retains only in-frame clones and omits some. The repertoire has about 58,000 clones, 86% of them found once; the top ten carry roughly 0.9%. The specimen comprised CD4+ or CD8+ T cells sorted from blood, sampled in a trial of the OX40 agonist ivuxolimab. These receptors all come from an adult with an advanced solid tumor such as melanoma, head and neck, liver or kidney cancer.

The chain combines TRBV6-4 with TRBJ1-1; tentative D call: TRBD1 (5 bases). The V end lost 4 bases, the J end lost 4 bases, and 13 bases lay between the germline ends. Germline loops: CDR1 MRHNA, CDR2 SNTAGT. This CDR3 has 14 amino acids. The CDR3 nucleotides are TGTGCCAGCAGTGCCCTCCCGGGGGGCACTGAAGCTTTCTTT. Translating gives CASSALPGGTEAFF.

CDR3 DNA sequence: TGCGCCAGCAGCCTTCCAGCGGGCAGCCCTGGGGCCAACGTCCTGACTTTC. Its protein product is CASSLPAGSPGANVLTF. The chain has TRBV5-1 and TRBJ2-6, with a weak D call TRBD2 (6 bases). From germline, CDR1 is SGHRS and CDR2 YFSETQ. This CDR3 contains 17 residues. V shed 4 bases and J shed 2 bases, with 16 bases lying between them.

The CDR3 region has the DNA TGTGCCAGCAGTGAAGCGACAGGGGGTACTTACAATGAGCAGTTCTTC. This codes for CASSEATGGTYNEQFF. This rearrangement joins TRBV6-1 to TRBJ2-1, with 9 bases fitting TRBD1. The germline gives CDR1 MNHNS, CDR2 SASEGT. The length of the CDR3 is 16 residues. With 0 bases clipped from V and 4 bases from J, the junction kept 4 bases outside the gene matches.

The J gene is TRBJ1-2, the V gene TRBV6-5; maybe TRBD1 (5 bases). Trimming took 0 bases from V and 10 from J, leaving 15 bases between them. The CDR3 has 14 residues. Looked up from germline, CDR1 is MNHEY and CDR2 is SVGAGI. CDR3 in amino acids: CASSYSKDTMPYTF. DNA of the CDR3: TGTGCCAGCAGTTACTCGAAGGACACCATGCCCTACACCTTC.

The gene calls are TRBV6-9 and TRBJ1-5; D remains unclear. CDR1 and CDR2 from the germline V gene are MNHGY and SVAAGI. CDR3 length: 19 residues. The ends were cut back, 4 bases at V and 9 bases at J, with 31 bases in the middle. DNA for the CDR3: TGTGCCAGCAGTTGGGGAGACACCTGCCGCCACATATCACTTCGGCCCCAGCATTTT. This sequence encodes CASSWGDTCRHISLRPQHF.

This clone came up once. The genes are TRBV19 and TRBJ1-5; no definite D call. Germline loops: CDR1 LNHDA, CDR2 SQIVND (reference sequence). V dropped 0 bases and J dropped 7 bases, with 13 bases sitting between them. This CDR3 comprises 15 residues. CDR3: CASSIDQRGRQPQHF. In nucleotides, the CDR3 is TGTGCCAGTAGTATAGATCAAAGAGGGCGGCAGCCCCAGCATTTT.

The chain uses TRBV19 and TRBJ1-2, with D perhaps TRBD1 (5 bases). CDR1 and CDR2 from the germline V gene are LNHDA and SQIVND (reference sequence). The CDR3 spans 16 residues. V was shortened by 7 bases and J by 5 bases, with 23 bases between the two germline ends. The CDR3 loop reads CASKIDPRDGGYGYTF. The CDR3 DNA reads TGTGCCAGTAAGATAGATCCTCGGGACGGAGGGTATGGCTACACCTTC.

In its sample, this clone was seen a few times. The J gene is TRBJ2-7, the V gene TRBV19; D perhaps matches TRBD1 (7 bases). The germline V and J ends were trimmed by 6 bases and 0 bases, with 12 bases remaining between them. The CDR3 has 14 residues. Germline V gene sequence: CDR1 LNHDA, CDR2 SQIVND (reference sequence). In DNA, the CDR3 is TGTGCCAGTAGGACTAGGACAGGCTCCTACGAGCAGTACTTC. This gives the protein CASRTRTGSYEQYF. Drawing the rest from reference TRBV19 and TRBJ2-7, the complete variable domain is DGGITQSPKYLFRKEGQNVTLSCEQNLNHDAMYWYRQDPGQGLRLIYYSQIVNDFQKGDIAEGYSVSREKKESFPLTVTSAQKNPTAFYLCASRTRTGSYEQYFGPGTRLTVT.